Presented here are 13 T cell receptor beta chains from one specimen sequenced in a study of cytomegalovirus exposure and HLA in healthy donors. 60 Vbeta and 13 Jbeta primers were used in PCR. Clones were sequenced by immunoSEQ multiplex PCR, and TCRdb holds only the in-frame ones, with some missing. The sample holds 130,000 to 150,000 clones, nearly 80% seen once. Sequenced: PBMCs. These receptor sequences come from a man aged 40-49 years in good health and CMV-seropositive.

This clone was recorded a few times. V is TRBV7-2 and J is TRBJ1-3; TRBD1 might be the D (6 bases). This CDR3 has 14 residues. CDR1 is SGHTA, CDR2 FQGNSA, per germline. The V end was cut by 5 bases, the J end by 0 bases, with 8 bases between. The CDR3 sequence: CASSRQDSGNTIYF. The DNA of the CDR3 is TGTGCCAGCAGCCGACAGGACTCTGGAAACACCATATATTTT.

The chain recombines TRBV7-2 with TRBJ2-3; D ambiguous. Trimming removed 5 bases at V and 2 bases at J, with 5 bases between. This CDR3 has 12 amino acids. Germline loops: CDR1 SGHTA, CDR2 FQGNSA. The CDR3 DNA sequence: TGTGCCAGCAGCCGCGACACAGATACGCAGTATTTT. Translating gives CASSRDTDTQYF.

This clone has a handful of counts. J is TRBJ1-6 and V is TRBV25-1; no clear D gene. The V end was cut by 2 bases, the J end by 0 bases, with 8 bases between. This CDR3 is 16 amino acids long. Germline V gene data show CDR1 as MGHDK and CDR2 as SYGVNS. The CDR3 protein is CASSERESSYNSPLHF. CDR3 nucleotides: TGTGCCAGCAGTGAAAGGGAGAGCTCCTATAATTCACCCCTCCACTTT.

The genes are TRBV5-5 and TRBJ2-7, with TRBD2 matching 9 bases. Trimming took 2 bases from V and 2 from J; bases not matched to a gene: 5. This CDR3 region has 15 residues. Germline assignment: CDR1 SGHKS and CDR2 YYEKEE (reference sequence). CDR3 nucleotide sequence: TGTGCCAGCAGCTTCGGACTAGCGACTACCTACGAGCAGTACTTC. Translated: CASSFGLATTYEQYF.

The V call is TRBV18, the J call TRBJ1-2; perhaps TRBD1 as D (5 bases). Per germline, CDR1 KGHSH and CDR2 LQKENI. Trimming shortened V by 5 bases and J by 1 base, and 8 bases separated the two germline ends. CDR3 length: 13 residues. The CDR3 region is CASSIDSNYGYTF. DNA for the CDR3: TGTGCCAGCTCAATCGACAGTAACTATGGCTACACCTTC.

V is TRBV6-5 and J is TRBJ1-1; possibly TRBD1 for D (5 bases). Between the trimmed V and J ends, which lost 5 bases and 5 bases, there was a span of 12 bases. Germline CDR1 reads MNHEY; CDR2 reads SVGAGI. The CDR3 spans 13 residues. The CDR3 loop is CASSPRVRTEAFF. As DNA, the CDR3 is TGTGCCAGCAGTCCCAGGGTTAGGACTGAAGCTTTCTTT.

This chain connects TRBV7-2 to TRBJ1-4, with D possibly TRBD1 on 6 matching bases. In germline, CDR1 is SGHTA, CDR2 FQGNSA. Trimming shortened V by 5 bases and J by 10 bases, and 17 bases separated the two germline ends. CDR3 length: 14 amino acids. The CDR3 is CASSPDRSQGKLFF. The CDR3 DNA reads TGTGCCAGCAGCCCAGACAGGTCGCAAGGAAAACTGTTTTTT. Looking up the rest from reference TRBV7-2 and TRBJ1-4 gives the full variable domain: GAGVSQSPSNKVTEKGKDVELRCDPISGHTALYWYRQSLGQGLEFLIYFQGNSAPDKSGLPSDRFSAERTGGSVSTLTIQRTQQEDSAVYLCASSPDRSQGKLFFGSGTQLSVL.

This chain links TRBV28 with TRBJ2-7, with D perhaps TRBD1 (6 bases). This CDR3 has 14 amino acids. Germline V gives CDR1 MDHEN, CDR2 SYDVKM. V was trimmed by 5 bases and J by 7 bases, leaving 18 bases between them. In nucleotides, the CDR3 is TGTGCCAGCAGTCGAATGGACAGTTCCGGGGAGCAGTACTTC. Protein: CASSRMDSSGEQYF.

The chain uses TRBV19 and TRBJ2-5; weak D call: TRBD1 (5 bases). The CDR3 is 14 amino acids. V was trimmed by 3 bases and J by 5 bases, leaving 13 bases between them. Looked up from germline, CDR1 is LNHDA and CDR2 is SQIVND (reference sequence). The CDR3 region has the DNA TGTGCCAGTAGTATCGGGTACGACAGCGAGACCCAGTACTTC. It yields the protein CASSIGYDSETQYF.

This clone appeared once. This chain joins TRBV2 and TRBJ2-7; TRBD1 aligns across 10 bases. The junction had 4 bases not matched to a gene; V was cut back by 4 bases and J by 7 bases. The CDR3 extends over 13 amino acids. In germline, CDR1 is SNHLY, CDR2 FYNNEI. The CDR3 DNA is TGTGCCAGCAGTGGACAGGGGGCGGGGGAGCAGTACTTC. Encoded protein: CASSGQGAGEQYF. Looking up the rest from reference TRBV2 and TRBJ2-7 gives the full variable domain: EPEVTQTPSHQVTQMGQEVILRCVPISNHLYFYWYRQILGQKVEFLVSFYNNEISEKSEIFDDQFSVERPDGSNFTLKIRSTKLEDSAMYFCASSGQGAGEQYFGPGTRLTVT.

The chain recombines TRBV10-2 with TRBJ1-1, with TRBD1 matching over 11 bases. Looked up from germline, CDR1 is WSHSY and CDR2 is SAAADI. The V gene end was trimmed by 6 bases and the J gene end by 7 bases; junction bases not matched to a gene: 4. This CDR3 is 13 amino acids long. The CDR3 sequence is CASRGQGVGEAFF. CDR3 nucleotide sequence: TGCGCCAGCAGGGGACAGGGGGTCGGTGAAGCTTTCTTT.

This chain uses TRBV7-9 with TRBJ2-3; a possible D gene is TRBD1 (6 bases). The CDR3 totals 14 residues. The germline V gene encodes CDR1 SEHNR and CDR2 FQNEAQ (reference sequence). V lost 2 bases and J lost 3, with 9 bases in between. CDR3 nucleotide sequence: TGTGCCAGCAGCTTATTGCAGGGGACAGATACGCAGTATTTT. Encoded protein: CASSLLQGTDTQYF.

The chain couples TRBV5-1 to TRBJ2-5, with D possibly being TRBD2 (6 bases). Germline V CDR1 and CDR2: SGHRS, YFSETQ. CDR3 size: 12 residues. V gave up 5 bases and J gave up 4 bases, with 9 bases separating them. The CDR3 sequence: CASRRSGETQYF. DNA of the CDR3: TGCGCCAGCAGGCGTAGCGGAGAGACCCAGTACTTC.